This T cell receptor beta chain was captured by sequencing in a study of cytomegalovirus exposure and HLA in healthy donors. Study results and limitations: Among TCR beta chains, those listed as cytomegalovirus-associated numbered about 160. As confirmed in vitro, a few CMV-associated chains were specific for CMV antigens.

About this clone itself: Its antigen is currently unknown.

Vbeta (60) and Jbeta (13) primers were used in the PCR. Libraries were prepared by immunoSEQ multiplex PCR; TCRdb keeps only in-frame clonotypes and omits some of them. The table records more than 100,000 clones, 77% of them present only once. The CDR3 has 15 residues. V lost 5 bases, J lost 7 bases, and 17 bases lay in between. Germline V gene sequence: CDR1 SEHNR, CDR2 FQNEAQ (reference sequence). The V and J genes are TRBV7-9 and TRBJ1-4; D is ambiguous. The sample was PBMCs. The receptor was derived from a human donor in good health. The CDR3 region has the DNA TGTGCCAGCAGCCCCTCTCAGCGGTTAACTGAAAAACTGTTTTTT. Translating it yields CASSPSQRLTEKLFF. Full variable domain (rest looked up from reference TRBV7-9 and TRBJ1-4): DTGVSQNPRHKITKRGQNVTFRCDPISEHNRLYWYRQTLGQGPEFLTYFQNEAQLEKSRLLSDRFSAERPKGSFSTLEIQRTEQGDSAMYLCASSPSQRLTEKLFFGSGTQLSVL.